This T cell receptor beta chain comes out of a study of blood T cells in healthy people across ages. It was with a sample-barcoded 5' primer and a J-beta primer mix that a second PCR of about 6 to 11 cycles was run. Each cDNA molecule received a tag from a template-switch adaptor that had 12 random nucleotides. TCRdb re-analysed the 5' RACE reads in MiXCR, keeping a single row per CDR3 protein. Here the sample spans more than 700,000 distinct CDR3 sequences, around half being singletons. This CDR3 region has 14 residues. The germline V gene has CDR1 LGHNA and CDR2 YNFKEQ. Trimming left V 0 bases short and J 6 bases short, with 9 bases between.

The rearrangement links TRBV4-2 to TRBJ2-1; no clear D. This clonotype originated in an elderly man in good health. The sample comprised blood. This CDR3 reads CASSQDRRTNEQFF. CDR3 sequence (DNA): TGTGCCAGCAGCCAAGACCGGCGAACCAATGAGCAGTTCTTC.